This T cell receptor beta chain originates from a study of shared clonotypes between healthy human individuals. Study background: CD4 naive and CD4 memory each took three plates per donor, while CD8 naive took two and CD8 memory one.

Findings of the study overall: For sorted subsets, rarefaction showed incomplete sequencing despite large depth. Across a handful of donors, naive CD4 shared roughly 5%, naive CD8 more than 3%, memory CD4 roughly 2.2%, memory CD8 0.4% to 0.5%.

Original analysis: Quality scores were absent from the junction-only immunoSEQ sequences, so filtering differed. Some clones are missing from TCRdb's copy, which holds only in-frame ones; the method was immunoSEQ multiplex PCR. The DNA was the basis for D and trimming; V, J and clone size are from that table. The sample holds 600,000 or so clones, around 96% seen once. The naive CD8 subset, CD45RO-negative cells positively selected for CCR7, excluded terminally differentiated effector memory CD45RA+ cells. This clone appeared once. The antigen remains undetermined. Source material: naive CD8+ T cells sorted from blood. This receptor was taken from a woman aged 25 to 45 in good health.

DNA of the CDR3: TGTGCCACCAGCAGAGAACCCTCATCTCTGGCGGAGGACTACGAGCAGTACTTC. Encoded protein: CATSREPSSLAEDYEQYF. This chain joins TRBV15 and TRBJ2-7; TRBD2 is a possible D gene (5 bases). The CDR3 totals 18 residues. Deletions cut 0 bases from V and 3 bases from J, with 21 bases between. Looked up from germline, CDR1 is LNHNV and CDR2 is YYDKDF (reference sequence).